The clone carrying this TCR beta chain was counted at least ten times. Its antigen is undetermined. This sample is part of a study of metastatic and nonmetastatic thyroid tumors. General study points: Compared with benign nodules, malignant thyroid tumors were reported to have significantly higher TCR beta diversity in both blood and tumor.

Each patient came to thyroid surgery without any prior treatment (of any kind). TCRdb re-processed the PCR reads through MiXCR. This table has some 40,000 clones, roughly 16% appearing once. V dropped 5 bases and J dropped 7 bases, with 12 bases sitting between them. CDR3 length: 13 amino acids. CDR1 LGHDT and CDR2 YNNKEL come from the germline V gene (reference sequence). Sequencing was carried out using blood. The clonotype comes from a female donor with papillary thyroid cancer or a benign thyroid nodule (not recorded which). Some clones in this sample may be carry-over from other donors' samples. The rearrangement joins TRBV3-1 to TRBJ2-4, with no clear D. The chain's CDR3 is CASSMLVRNIQYF. The CDR3 DNA reads TGTGCCAGCAGCATGCTAGTTCGGAACATTCAGTACTTC.